The 14 T cell receptor beta chains below come from one sample, sequenced in a study of CD8 T cells in Susac syndrome. RNA, at roughly 0.45 to 1 ug, was reverse transcribed with random hexamers. TCRdb re-called the immunoSEQ multiplex PCR reads with MiXCR, one entry per CDR3 protein. The sample has about 150,000 distinct CDR3 sequences; 95% are singletons. Specimen: CD4+ T cells from PBMCs. The receptors were gathered from a human donor with Susac syndrome.

This chain links TRBV29-1 with TRBJ2-3; 12 bases line up with TRBD2. Germline V lookup: CDR1 SQVTM, CDR2 ANQGSEA. The CDR3 covers 14 residues. The junction had 2 bases not matched to a gene; V was cut back by 6 bases and J by 1 base. CDR3 loop: CSVRLAGGTDTQYF. In DNA form, the CDR3 reads TGCAGCGTCCGACTAGCGGGGGGCACAGATACGCAGTATTTT.

The sample holds one count of this clonotype. The CDR3 coding sequence is TGTGCCAGCAGCTTCCTGGGGGGGGACACAGATACGCAGTATTTT. Translating it yields CASSFLGGDTDTQYF. J is TRBJ2-3 and V is TRBV7-3; 7 positions agree with TRBD2. The CDR3 loop spans 15 amino acids. Trimming took 3 bases from V and 2 from J; bases not matched to a gene: 5. Germline CDR1 reads SGHTA; CDR2 reads FQGTGA.

The genes are TRBV3-1 and TRBJ2-6; D possibly uses TRBD1 or TRBD2 (5 bases each). Germline CDR1 reads LGHDT; CDR2 reads YNNKEL (reference sequence). The CDR3 runs to 15 residues. Deletions cut 4 bases from V and 4 bases from J, with 11 bases between. This CDR3 is CASSRWGSGANVLTF. For the CDR3, the DNA is TGTGCCAGCAGCCGCTGGGGGTCAGGGGCCAACGTCCTGACTTTC.

The chain uses TRBV7-3 and TRBJ2-1; no firm D call. The germline V and J ends were trimmed by 5 bases and 12 bases, with 2 bases remaining between them. The CDR3 consists of 8 residues. The germline V gene has CDR1 SGHTA and CDR2 FQGTGA. The CDR3 reads CASSRQFF. CDR3 coding DNA: TGTGCCAGCAGCCGGCAGTTCTTC.

The chain links TRBV9 to TRBJ1-2; D ambiguous. V was pared by 3 bases and J by 2 bases, with 5 bases between. Germline lookup yields CDR1 SGDLS and CDR2 YYNGEE. This CDR3 region has 12 residues. CDR3 in amino acids: CASSEGNYGYTF. For the CDR3, the DNA is TGTGCCAGCAGCGAGGGAAACTATGGCTACACCTTC. The entire variable domain, with the rest obtained from reference TRBV9 and TRBJ1-2, is as follows: DSGVTQTPKHLITATGQRVTLRCSPRSGDLSVYWYQQSLDQGLQFLIQYYNGEERAKGNILERFSAQQFPDLHSELNLSSLELGDSALYFCASSEGNYGYTFGSGTRLTVV.

This clonotype showed up just once. The chain uses TRBV20-1 and TRBJ2-3, with a tentative D call TRBD1 (6 bases). In germline, CDR1 is DFQATT, CDR2 SNEGSKA (reference sequence). CDR3 length equals 13 residues. Trimming shortened V by 4 bases and J by 6 bases, and 14 bases separated the two germline ends. The CDR3: CSAMRGSGDTQYF. CDR3 nucleotide sequence: TGCAGTGCTATGAGGGGGTCGGGTGATACGCAGTATTTT.

The chain couples TRBV29-1 to TRBJ1-2; 9 bases are shared with TRBD1. The germline V gene encodes CDR1 SQVTM and CDR2 ANQGSEA. Trimming cost V 5 bases and J 2 bases; bases outside gene matches: 6. CDR3 length equals 14 residues. CDR3 sequence reads: CSVSGTGLNYGYTF. CDR3 DNA sequence: TGCAGCGTTTCAGGGACAGGGTTGAACTATGGCTACACCTTC.

V usage is TRBV14 and J usage is TRBJ2-3, with D possibly being TRBD2 (6 bases). The CDR3 loop spans 16 amino acids. V lost 1 base and J 3 bases, leaving 14 bases between the germline ends. CDR1 and CDR2 from the germline V gene are SGHDN and FVKESK. CDR3 nucleotides: TGTGCCAGCAGCCAAGGTTTATACGGGGGTACAGATACGCAGTATTTT. This encodes CASSQGLYGGTDTQYF.

V gene TRBV20-1 combines with J gene TRBJ2-5; 7 bases map to TRBD1. This CDR3 has 13 residues. The J segment lost 9 bases and the V segment lost 0 bases, leaving 7 bases of the junction unmatched. Per germline, CDR1 DFQATT and CDR2 SNEGSKA (reference sequence). CDR3 nucleotides: TGCAGTGCTAGAGACCGACAGGGATTCTCCCAGTACTTC. As protein: CSARDRQGFSQYF.

The chain couples TRBV9 to TRBJ1-1, with unresolved D. This CDR3 contains 13 residues. Germline V gene sequence: CDR1 SGDLS, CDR2 YYNGEE. Trimming left V 3 bases short and J 0 bases short, with 6 bases between. CDR3 sequence reads: CASSALMNTEAFF. CDR3 DNA: TGTGCCAGCAGCGCACTCATGAACACTGAAGCTTTCTTT.

This rearrangement joins TRBV29-1 to TRBJ2-3; tentative D call: TRBD2 (6 bases). The CDR3 loop spans 11 amino acids. Germline V gene data show CDR1 as SQVTM and CDR2 as ANQGSEA. V was pared by 1 base and J by 9 bases, with 8 bases between. For the CDR3, the DNA is TGCAGCGTTGAAGGCCGGGGGACGCAGTATTTT. This translates into CSVEGRGTQYF.

V gene TRBV7-9 combines with J gene TRBJ2-1; D not certain. The CDR3 sequence is 9 residues long. The germline gives CDR1 SEHNR, CDR2 FQNEAQ (reference sequence). With 1 base removed from V and 15 bases from J, the gap between germline ends came to 4 bases. CDR3: CASSLGMFF. CDR3 sequence (DNA): TGTGCCAGCAGCTTAGGGATGTTCTTC.

J is TRBJ2-5 and V is TRBV24-1; tentative D call: TRBD1 (6 bases). CDR1 is KGHDR and CDR2 is SFDVKD in the germline V gene. Trimming pared 3 bases from V and 4 bases from J, leaving 11 bases between. This CDR3 comprises 14 residues. CDR3 DNA sequence: TGTGCCACCAGTGATCCCGGCAGGGGAGAGACCCAGTACTTC. Protein product: CATSDPGRGETQYF.

The CDR3 bases are TGCGCCAGCAGCGCTCAACCGGGACGGATCACAGATACGCAGTATTTT. Its protein is CASSAQPGRITDTQYF. This chain uses TRBV5-1 with TRBJ2-3; tentatively, D is TRBD1 or TRBD2 (5 bases each). CDR1 is SGHRS and CDR2 is YFSETQ in the germline V gene. The CDR3 is 16 residues long. The ends were cut back, 4 bases at V and 2 bases at J, with 17 bases in the middle.